This passage covers 6 T cell receptor beta chains from one sample sequenced in a study of shared clonotypes between healthy human individuals. The method was immunoSEQ multiplex PCR; TCRdb's version includes in-frame clones alone and lacks a portion of them. The repertoire holds roughly 2 million clones, with about 95% as singletons. The naive CD8 fraction comprised CD45RO-negative cells positively selected for CCR7 and excluded terminally differentiated effector memory CD45RA+ cells. Input material: naive CD8+ T cells sorted from blood. The receptors come from a man between 18 and 29 years old in good health.

The rearrangement joins TRBV4-3 to TRBJ1-4, with D maybe TRBD1 (5 bases). The CDR3 is made up of 17 amino acids. Germline-derived CDR1 and CDR2 are LGHNA and YSLEER. Trimming removed 0 bases from V and 0 bases from J, with 11 bases in between. The CDR3 sequence is CASSQDDSWSTNEKLFF. DNA for the CDR3: TGCGCCAGCAGCCAAGACGACAGTTGGTCAACTAATGAAAAACTGTTTTTT.

The chain has TRBV13 and TRBJ2-6; 8 bases are a match to TRBD1. The J segment lost 0 bases and the V segment lost 5 bases, leaving 12 bases of the junction unmatched. The CDR3 is 19 residues long. In germline, CDR1 is PRHDT, CDR2 FYEKMQ (reference sequence). The chain's CDR3 is CASSLRTGTFDSGANVLTF. In DNA, the CDR3 is TGTGCCAGCAGCCTACGGACAGGGACCTTCGACTCTGGGGCCAACGTCCTGACTTTC.

As to this clone: Other DNA sequences from this sample encode an identical CDR3 as well. This chain uses TRBV10-3 with TRBJ2-7, with D hard to call. CDR3 size: 12 residues. CDR1 is ENHRY and CDR2 is SYGVKD in the germline V gene. V was trimmed by 3 bases and J by 4 bases, leaving 7 bases between them. This chain's CDR3 is CAISEGRYEQYF. The DNA of the CDR3 is TGTGCCATCAGTGAAGGAAGATACGAGCAGTACTTC.

The rearrangement joins TRBV15 to TRBJ2-7, with 8 bases lining up with TRBD2. In germline, CDR1 is LNHNV, CDR2 YYDKDF (reference sequence). V was clipped by 2 bases and J by 6 bases; unmatched bases: 9. The CDR3 length is 15 residues. This CDR3 is CATSRFGTSGGEQYF. The CDR3 bases are TGTGCCACCAGCAGATTCGGGACTAGTGGGGGCGAGCAGTACTTC. Full variable domain (missing parts from reference TRBV15 and TRBJ2-7): DAMVIQNPRYQVTQFGKPVTLSCSQTLNHNVMYWYQQKSSQAPKLLFHYYDKDFNNEADTPDNFQSRRPNTSFCFLDIRSPGLGDTAMYLCATSRFGTSGGEQYFGPGTRLTVT.

The chain recombines TRBV30 with TRBJ2-7; D ambiguous. Germline loops: CDR1 GTSNPN, CDR2 SVGIG (reference sequence). CDR3 size: 15 residues. V was clipped by 0 bases and J by 0 bases, with 12 bases between them. The CDR3 protein is CAWSVGGRSSYEQYF. CDR3 DNA: TGTGCCTGGAGTGTAGGCGGCAGGAGCTCCTACGAGCAGTACTTC. Full variable domain (outside the CDR3, taken from reference TRBV30 and TRBJ2-7): SQTIHQWPATLVQPVGSPLSLECTVEGTSNPNLYWYRQAAGRGLQLLFYSVGIGQISSEVPQNLSASRPQDRQFILSSKKLLLSDSGFYLCAWSVGGRSSYEQYFGPGTRLTVT.

This rearrangement joins TRBV5-6 to TRBJ1-5; TRBD1 aligns across 7 bases. J was trimmed by 6 bases and V by 4 bases; bases with no gene match: 7. The CDR3 contains 14 residues. Germline loops: CDR1 SGHDT, CDR2 YYEEEE. The CDR3 loop is CASSTSTGIQPQHF. For the CDR3, the DNA is TGTGCCAGCAGCACCTCGACAGGGATTCAGCCCCAGCATTTT.